This T cell receptor (beta chain) was sequenced in a study of blood T cell repertoires in COVID-19. As originally analysed: Quantification of nucleated cells was approximated via reference gene primer amplification. Profiled with immunoSEQ multiplex PCR; TCRdb holds only in-frame clones, not every one. Clone size and V and J calls were adopted from that table, with D and trimming inferred from the DNA. The sample holds about 140,000 clones, about 80% seen once. CDR1 SNHLY and CDR2 FYNNEI come from the germline V gene. V was pared by 8 bases and J by 4 bases, with 18 bases between. CDR3 length equals 14 residues.

The sample consisted of peripheral blood. This chain connects TRBV2 to TRBJ2-7, with D possibly TRBD2 on 6 matching bases. This TCR came from a human donor in a cohort sampled during active COVID-19. The CDR3 spells CASGSGLSLYEQYF. CDR3 nucleotide sequence: TGTGCCAGCGGTTCGGGACTCTCCCTGTACGAGCAGTACTTC.